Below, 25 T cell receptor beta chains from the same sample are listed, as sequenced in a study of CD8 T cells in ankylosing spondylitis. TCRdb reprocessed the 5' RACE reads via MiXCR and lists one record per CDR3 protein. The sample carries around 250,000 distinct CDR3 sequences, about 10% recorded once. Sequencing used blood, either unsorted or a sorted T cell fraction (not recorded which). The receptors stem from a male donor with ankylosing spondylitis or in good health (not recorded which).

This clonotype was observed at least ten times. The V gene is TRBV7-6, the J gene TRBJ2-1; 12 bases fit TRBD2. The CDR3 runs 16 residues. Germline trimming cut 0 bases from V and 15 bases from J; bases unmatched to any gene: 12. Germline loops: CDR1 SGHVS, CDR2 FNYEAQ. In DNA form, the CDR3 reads TGTGCCAGCAGCTTAGCGTTGGATCCTAGCGGGAGGGCGGGGTTCTTC. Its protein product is CASSLALDPSGRAGFF.

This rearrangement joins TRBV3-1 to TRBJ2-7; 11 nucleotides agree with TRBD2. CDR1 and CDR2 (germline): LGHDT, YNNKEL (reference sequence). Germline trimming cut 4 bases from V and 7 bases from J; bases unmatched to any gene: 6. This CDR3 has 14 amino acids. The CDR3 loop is CASSLRLAGREQYF. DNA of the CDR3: TGTGCCAGCAGCCTTCGACTAGCGGGAAGAGAGCAGTACTTC.

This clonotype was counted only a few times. This chain's CDR3 is CASSRALSTSTDTQYF. CDR3 DNA: TGTGCCAGCAGCCGCGCTCTCTCTACTAGCACAGATACGCAGTATTTT. The chain joins TRBV7-9 to TRBJ2-3, with D unresolved. CDR1 and CDR2 from the germline V gene are SEHNR and FQNEAQ (reference sequence). The V gene lost 5 bases and the J gene lost 0 bases, with 15 bases spanning the gap. The CDR3 totals 16 residues.

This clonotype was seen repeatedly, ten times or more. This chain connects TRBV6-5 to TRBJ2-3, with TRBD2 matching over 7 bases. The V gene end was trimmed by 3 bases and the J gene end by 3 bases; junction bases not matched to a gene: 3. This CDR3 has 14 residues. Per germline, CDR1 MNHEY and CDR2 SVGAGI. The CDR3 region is CASSYPAGTDTQYF. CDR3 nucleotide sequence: TGTGCCAGCAGTTATCCAGCGGGAACAGATACGCAGTATTTT.

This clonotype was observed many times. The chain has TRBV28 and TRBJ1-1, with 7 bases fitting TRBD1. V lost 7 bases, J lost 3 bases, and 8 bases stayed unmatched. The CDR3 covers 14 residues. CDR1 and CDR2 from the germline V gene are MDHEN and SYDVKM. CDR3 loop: CASTRQGVYTEAFF. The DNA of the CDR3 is TGTGCCAGCACCCGACAGGGTGTTTACACTGAAGCTTTCTTT.

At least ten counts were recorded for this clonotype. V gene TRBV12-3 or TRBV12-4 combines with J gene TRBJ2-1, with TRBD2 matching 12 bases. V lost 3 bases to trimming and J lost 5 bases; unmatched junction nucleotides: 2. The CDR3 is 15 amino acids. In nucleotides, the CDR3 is TGTGCCAGCAGTTTCACTAGCGGGGGGAACAATGAGCAGTTCTTC. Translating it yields CASSFTSGGNNEQFF.

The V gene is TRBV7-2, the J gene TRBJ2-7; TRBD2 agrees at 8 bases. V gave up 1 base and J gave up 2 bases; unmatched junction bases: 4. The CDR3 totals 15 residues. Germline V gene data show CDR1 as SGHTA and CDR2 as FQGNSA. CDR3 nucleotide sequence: TGTGCCAGCAGCTTAGGGAGCGGGAGCCCCTACGAGCAGTACTTC. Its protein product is CASSLGSGSPYEQYF.

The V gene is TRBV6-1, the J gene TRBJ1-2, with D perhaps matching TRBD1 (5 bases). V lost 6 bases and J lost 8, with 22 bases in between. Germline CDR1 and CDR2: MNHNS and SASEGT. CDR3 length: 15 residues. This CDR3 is CASSQGIPPRGGYTF. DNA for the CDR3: TGTGCCAGCAGCCAGGGAATCCCCCCGCGTGGGGGCTACACCTTC.

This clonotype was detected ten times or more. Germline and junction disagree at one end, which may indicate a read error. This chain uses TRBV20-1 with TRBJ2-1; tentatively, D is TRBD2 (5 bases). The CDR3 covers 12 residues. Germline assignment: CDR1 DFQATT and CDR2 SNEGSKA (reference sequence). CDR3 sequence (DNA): TGCAGTGCTCCCACTCCAGGAGGCCATAAGATCTTC. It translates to CSAPTPGGHKIF.

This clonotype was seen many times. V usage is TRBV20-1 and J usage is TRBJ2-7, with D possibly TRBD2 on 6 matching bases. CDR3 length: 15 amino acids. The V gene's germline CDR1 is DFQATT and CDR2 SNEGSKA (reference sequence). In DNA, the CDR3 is TGCAGCTTCCTGTCTAGTAGCGGAATAACCTACGAGCAGTACTTC. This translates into CSFLSSSGITYEQYF.

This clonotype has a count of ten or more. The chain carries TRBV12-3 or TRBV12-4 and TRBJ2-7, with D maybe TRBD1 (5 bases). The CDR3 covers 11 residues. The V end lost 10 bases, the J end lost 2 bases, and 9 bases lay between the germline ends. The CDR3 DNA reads TGTGCCACCCGGACAACCTACGAGCAGTACTTC. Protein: CATRTTYEQYF.

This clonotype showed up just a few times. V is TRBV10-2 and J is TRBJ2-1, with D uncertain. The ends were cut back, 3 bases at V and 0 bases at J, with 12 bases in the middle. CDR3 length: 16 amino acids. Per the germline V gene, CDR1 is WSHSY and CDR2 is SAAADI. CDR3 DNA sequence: TGCGCCAGCAGTGAAATGGCGGCGAGCTCCTACAATGAGCAGTTCTTC. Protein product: CASSEMAASSYNEQFF.

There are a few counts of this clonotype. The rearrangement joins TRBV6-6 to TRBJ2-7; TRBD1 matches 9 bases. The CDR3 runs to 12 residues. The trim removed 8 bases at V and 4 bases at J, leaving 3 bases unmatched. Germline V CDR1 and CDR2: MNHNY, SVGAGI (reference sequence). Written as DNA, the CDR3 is TGTGCCAGCGGGGACAGGGTGTACGAGCAGTACTTC. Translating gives CASGDRVYEQYF.

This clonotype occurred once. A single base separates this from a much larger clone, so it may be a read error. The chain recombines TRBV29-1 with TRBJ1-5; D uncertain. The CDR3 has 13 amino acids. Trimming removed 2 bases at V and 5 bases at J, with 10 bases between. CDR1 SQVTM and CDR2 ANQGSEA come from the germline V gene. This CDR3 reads CSVEFGGDQPQHF. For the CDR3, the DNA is TGCAGCGTTGAATTCGGCGGGGATCAGCCCCAGCATTTT. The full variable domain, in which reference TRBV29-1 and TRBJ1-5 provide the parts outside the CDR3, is SAVISQKPSRDICQRGTSLTIQCQVDSQVTMMFWYRQQPGQSLTLIATANQGSEATYESGFVIDKFPISRPNLTFSTLTVSNMSPEDSSIYLCSVEFGGDQPQHFGDGTRLSIL.

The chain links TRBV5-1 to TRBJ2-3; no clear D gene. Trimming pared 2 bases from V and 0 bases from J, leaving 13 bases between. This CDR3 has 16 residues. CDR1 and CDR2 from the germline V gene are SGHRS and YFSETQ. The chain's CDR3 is CASSFGSSTSTDTQYF. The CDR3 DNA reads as TGCGCCAGCAGCTTCGGCTCCTCAACTAGCACAGATACGCAGTATTTT.

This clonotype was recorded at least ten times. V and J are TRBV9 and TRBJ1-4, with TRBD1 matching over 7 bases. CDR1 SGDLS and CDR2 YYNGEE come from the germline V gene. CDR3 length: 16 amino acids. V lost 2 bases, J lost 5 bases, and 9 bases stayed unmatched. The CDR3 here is CASSVSGGGSNEKLFF. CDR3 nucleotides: TGTGCCAGCAGCGTTTCAGGGGGGGGTTCCAATGAAAAACTGTTTTTT.

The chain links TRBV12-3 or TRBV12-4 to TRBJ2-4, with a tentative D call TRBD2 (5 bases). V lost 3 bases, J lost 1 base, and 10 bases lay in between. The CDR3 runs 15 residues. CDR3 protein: CASSFEGQAKNIQYF. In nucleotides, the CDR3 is TGTGCCAGCAGTTTCGAGGGTCAGGCCAAAAACATTCAGTACTTC.

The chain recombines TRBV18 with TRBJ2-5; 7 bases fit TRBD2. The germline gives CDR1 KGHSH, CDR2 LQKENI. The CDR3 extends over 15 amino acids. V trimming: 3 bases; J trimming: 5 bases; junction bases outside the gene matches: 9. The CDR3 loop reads CASSPREGPGETQYF. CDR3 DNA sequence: TGTGCCAGCTCACCTAGGGAGGGACCAGGCGAGACCCAGTACTTC.

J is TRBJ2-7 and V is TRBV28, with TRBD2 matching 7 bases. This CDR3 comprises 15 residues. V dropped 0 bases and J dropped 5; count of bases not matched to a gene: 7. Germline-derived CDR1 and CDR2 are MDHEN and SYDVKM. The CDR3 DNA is TGTGCCAGCAGTTTATGGGGGGGGGAGGGCCACGAGCAGTACTTC. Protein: CASSLWGGEGHEQYF.

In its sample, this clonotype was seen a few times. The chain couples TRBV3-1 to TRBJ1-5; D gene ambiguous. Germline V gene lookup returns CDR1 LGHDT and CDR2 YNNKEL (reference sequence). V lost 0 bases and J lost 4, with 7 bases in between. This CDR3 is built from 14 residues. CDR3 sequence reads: CASSQDAGNQPQHF. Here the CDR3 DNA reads TGTGCCAGCAGCCAAGATGCAGGTAATCAGCCCCAGCATTTT.

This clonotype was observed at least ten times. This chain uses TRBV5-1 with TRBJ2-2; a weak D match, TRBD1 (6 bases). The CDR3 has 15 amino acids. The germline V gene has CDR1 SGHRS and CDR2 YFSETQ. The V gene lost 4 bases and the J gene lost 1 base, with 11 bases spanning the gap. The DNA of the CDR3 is TGCGCCAGCAGCCTCTCACAGGGGAACACCGGGGAGCTGTTTTTT. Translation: CASSLSQGNTGELFF.

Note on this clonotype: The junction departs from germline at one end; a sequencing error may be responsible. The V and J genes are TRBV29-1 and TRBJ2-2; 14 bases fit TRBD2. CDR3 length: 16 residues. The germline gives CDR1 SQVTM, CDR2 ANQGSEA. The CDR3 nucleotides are TGCAGCGTAGAAGGGACTAGCGGGAGTCTCGCCGGGGAGCTGTTTTTT. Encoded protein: CSVEGTSGSLAGELFF.

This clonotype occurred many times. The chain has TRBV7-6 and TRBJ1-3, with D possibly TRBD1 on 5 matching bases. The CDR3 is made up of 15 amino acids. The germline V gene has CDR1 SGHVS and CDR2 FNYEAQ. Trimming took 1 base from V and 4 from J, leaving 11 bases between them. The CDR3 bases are TGTGCCAGCAGCTTAGTCAGGGAGGTCGGAAACACCATATATTTT. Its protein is CASSLVREVGNTIYF.

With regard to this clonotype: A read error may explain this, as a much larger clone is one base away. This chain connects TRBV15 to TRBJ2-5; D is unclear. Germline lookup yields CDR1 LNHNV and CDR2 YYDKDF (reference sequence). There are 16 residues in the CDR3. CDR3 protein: CASSRDRVDVQETQYF. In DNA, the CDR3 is TGTGCCAGCAGCAGAGATAGGGTAGACGTTCAAGAGACCCAGTACTTC.

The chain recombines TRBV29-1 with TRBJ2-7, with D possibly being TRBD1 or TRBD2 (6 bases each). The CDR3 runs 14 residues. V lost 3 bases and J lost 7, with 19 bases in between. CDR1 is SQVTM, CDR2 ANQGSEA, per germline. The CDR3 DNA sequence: TGCAGCGTTGAGGGGCAGGGGATGGCGGGAGAGCAGTACTTC. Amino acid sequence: CSVEGQGMAGEQYF.